The 14 T cell receptor beta chains below come from one sample, sequenced in a study of cytomegalovirus exposure and HLA in healthy donors. Primers: 60 Vbeta forward and 13 Jbeta reverse. The assay was immunoSEQ multiplex PCR, and TCRdb's table has in-frame clones only and misses some. Of about 90,000 clones listed, 55% to 85% are singletons. Specimen: PBMCs. These TCRs come from a woman aged 18-29 years in good health and CMV-seropositive.

This chain joins TRBV5-1 and TRBJ1-5, with D uncertain. V gave up 0 bases and J gave up 0 bases, with 7 bases separating them. Germline CDR1 reads SGHRS; CDR2 reads YFSETQ. The CDR3 loop spans 15 amino acids. CDR3 loop: CASSLDSYSNQPQHF. The CDR3 nucleotides are TGCGCCAGCAGCTTGGACAGCTATAGCAATCAGCCCCAGCATTTT.

The chain couples TRBV4-1 to TRBJ2-3; 13 nucleotides align to TRBD2. Germline V gene lookup returns CDR1 MGHRA and CDR2 YSYEKL. The V segment lost 0 bases and the J segment 2 bases; nucleotides outside the gene matches: 11. This CDR3 has 20 residues. The DNA for the CDR3 is TGCGCCAGCAGCCAAGACCTCCGGACTAGCGGGGGCCGCATCACAGATACGCAGTATTTT. This sequence encodes CASSQDLRTSGGRITDTQYF.

The chain joins TRBV4-3 to TRBJ2-5; D not certain. Judging by the DNA end, TRBJ2-7 fits better; the J call may be wrong. The germline V gene has CDR1 LGHNA and CDR2 YSLEER. There are 16 residues in the CDR3. The CDR3: CASSQALGTSSYEQYF. The CDR3 DNA sequence: TGCGCCAGCAGCCAAGCCCTAGGTACGAGCTCCTACGAGCAGTACTTC.

Written as DNA, the CDR3 is TGCGCCAGCTTCCCGGGACTAGCGGGAGGGGAAGAGACCCAGTACTTC. It yields the protein CASFPGLAGGEETQYF. The gene calls are TRBV5-1 and TRBJ2-5; 16 bases fit TRBD2. Germline-derived CDR1 and CDR2 are SGHRS and YFSETQ. The CDR3 is 16 residues long. The V gene end was trimmed by 7 bases and the J gene end by 3 bases; junction bases not matched to a gene: 6.

This clone was observed a single time. A much larger clone lies a single base off, so this may be a read error. Other DNA sequences from this sample encode an identical CDR3 as well. J is TRBJ1-3 and V is TRBV11-3, with TRBD1 identical over 9 bases. J gave up 2 bases and V 5 bases, and 4 bases lay outside the gene matches. The CDR3 contains 15 residues. The germline gives CDR1 SGHNT, CDR2 YENEEA. The CDR3 nucleotides read TGTGCCAGCAGCCCGGGACAGGGCCCTGGAAACACCATATATTTT. It is translated as CASSPGQGPGNTIYF.

This chain joins TRBV5-1 and TRBJ2-5; 9 nucleotides line up with TRBD1. The CDR3 runs 15 residues. J gave up 5 bases and V 3 bases, and 8 bases lay outside the gene matches. Looked up from germline, CDR1 is SGHRS and CDR2 is YFSETQ. DNA of the CDR3: TGCGCCAGCAGCTCGACGGGACAGGGATTTGAGACCCAGTACTTC. It codes for CASSSTGQGFETQYF.

V and J are TRBV5-1 and TRBJ1-4; the match to TRBD1 covers 7 bases. V lost 1 base to trimming and J lost 3 bases; unmatched junction nucleotides: 3. The CDR3 is 15 amino acids. CDR1 is SGHRS, CDR2 YFSETQ, per germline. The CDR3 DNA sequence: TGCGCCAGCAGCTTGTTTAGGGGGCCTAATGAAAAACTGTTTTTT. Amino acid sequence: CASSLFRGPNEKLFF.

The chain combines TRBV19 with TRBJ1-2; TRBD1 agrees at 9 bases. Germline V gene lookup returns CDR1 LNHDA and CDR2 SQIVND (reference sequence). The CDR3 has 17 amino acids. The ends lost 0 bases at V and 3 bases at J; junction bases unmatched: 8. CDR3 nucleotide sequence: TGTGCCAGTAGTATAGATAAAGGGACAGGGCTATACTATGGCTACACCTTC. Its protein product is CASSIDKGTGLYYGYTF.

The chain's CDR3 is CAISDQGNTEAFF. For the CDR3, the DNA is TGTGCCATCAGTGATCAGGGAAACACTGAAGCTTTCTTT. V and J are TRBV10-3 and TRBJ1-1; a possible D gene is TRBD1 (5 bases). CDR1 ENHRY and CDR2 SYGVKD come from the germline V gene. This CDR3 is 13 amino acids long. With 3 bases removed from V and 2 bases from J, the gap between germline ends came to 7 bases.

This clone came up a few times. The chain links TRBV10-2 to TRBJ2-1; 10 nucleotides line up with TRBD1. V lost 0 bases, J lost 5 bases, and 4 bases stayed unmatched. Germline V gives CDR1 WSHSY, CDR2 SAAADI. The length of the CDR3 is 16 residues. The CDR3 DNA sequence: TGCGCCAGCAGTGAGTCCCTCGGGACAGGGGACAATGAGCAGTTCTTC. This gives the protein CASSESLGTGDNEQFF.

The rearrangement uses TRBV9 and TRBJ1-2; 7 bases align to TRBD1. The CDR3 is 15 amino acids. After removal of 3 bases from V and 0 bases from J, the junction contained 5 bases not matched to a gene. CDR1 and CDR2 (germline): SGDLS, YYNGEE. Here the CDR3 DNA reads TGTGCCAGCAGCGCCGACAGGGCCACTAACTATGGCTACACCTTC. Protein sequence: CASSADRATNYGYTF.

The chain joins TRBV9 to TRBJ2-5; unclear D gene. Looked up from germline, CDR1 is SGDLS and CDR2 is YYNGEE. V lost 0 bases and J 3 bases, leaving 6 bases between the germline ends. The CDR3 runs to 13 residues. In DNA, the CDR3 is TGTGCCAGCAGCGTAGCCCGAGAAGAGACCCAGTACTTC. It yields the protein CASSVAREETQYF. The full variable domain, rest sourced from reference TRBV9 and TRBJ2-5, is DSGVTQTPKHLITATGQRVTLRCSPRSGDLSVYWYQQSLDQGLQFLIQYYNGEERAKGNILERFSAQQFPDLHSELNLSSLELGDSALYFCASSVAREETQYFGPGTRLLVL.

The chain has TRBV6-5 and TRBJ1-1; D remains ambiguous. The CDR3 is 13 residues long. Germline V gene lookup returns CDR1 MNHEY and CDR2 SVGAGI. Between the trimmed V and J ends, which lost 6 bases and 1 base, there was a span of 9 bases. CDR3 in DNA: TGTGCCAGCAGGAAGACTACGAACACTGAAGCTTTCTTT. Translation: CASRKTTNTEAFF.

The V and J genes are TRBV4-2 and TRBJ2-7, with 13 bases aligning to TRBD2. The V gene's germline CDR1 is LGHNA and CDR2 YNFKEQ. V lost 0 bases, J lost 10 bases, and 12 bases stayed unmatched. The CDR3 runs 17 residues. CDR3 nucleotide sequence: TGTGCCAGCAGCCAAGATGGGACTAGCGGGGTCCCCCAGCACCAGTACTTC. Its protein is CASSQDGTSGVPQHQYF.